Listed below are T cell receptor beta chains from one sample, sequenced in a study of cytomegalovirus exposure and HLA in healthy donors. The repertoire was sequenced with immunoSEQ multiplex PCR; TCRdb's copy has only in-frame clones and lacks some. The repertoire includes 150,000 to 200,000 clones, around four fifths of them detected once, and 6.5% sits in the top ten. The sequenced sample consisted of PBMCs. The receptors shown here come from a woman aged 50 to 60 in good health and CMV-seropositive. Each CDR3 is given with its conserved first and last residue. A D gene is named only where the DNA matches it firmly. Clone size, where shown, is once, few, many, or a class for clones that have expanded.

v_call: TRBV29-1
d_call: NA
clone_size: NA
j_call: TRBJ2-3
cdr3_aa: CSVFQGSMDTQYF
cdr3_nt: TGCAGCGTTTTCCAGGGGTCGATGGATACGCAGTATTTT

v_call: TRBV5-5
d_call: TRBD1
clone_size: few
j_call: TRBJ2-7
cdr3_aa: CASSVGGTSEQYF
cdr3_nt: TGTGCCAGCAGCGTAGGGGGCACTTCCGAGCAGTACTTC

v_call: TRBV4-3
d_call: NA
clone_size: few
j_call: TRBJ1-1
cdr3_aa: CASSQEGGNTEAFF
cdr3_nt: TGCGCCAGCAGCCAAGAAGGGGGGAACACTGAAGCTTTCTTT

v_call: TRBV2
d_call: NA
clone_size: NA
j_call: TRBJ1-2
cdr3_aa: CASSIQGGGFVGYTF
cdr3_nt: TGTGCCAGCAGCATACAGGGAGGGGGGTTTGTTGGCTACACCTTC

v_call: TRBV6-5
d_call: NA
clone_size: NA
j_call: TRBJ2-4
cdr3_aa: CASSYSGGVDIQYF
cdr3_nt: TGTGCCAGCAGTTACTCCGGGGGAGTGGACATTCAGTACTTC

v_call: TRBV5-5
d_call: NA
clone_size: NA
j_call: TRBJ2-1
cdr3_aa: CASSLSATGLYNEQFF
cdr3_nt: TGTGCCAGCAGCTTGTCCGCGACAGGCCTCTACAATGAGCAGTTCTTC

v_call: TRBV18
d_call: NA
clone_size: NA
j_call: TRBJ2-1
cdr3_aa: CASSPRSQNEQFF
cdr3_nt: TGTGCCAGCTCACCAAGGAGTCAGAATGAGCAGTTCTTC

v_call: TRBV5-4
d_call: TRBD2
clone_size: NA
j_call: TRBJ2-7
cdr3_aa: CASSDGGGPYYEQYF
cdr3_nt: TGTGCCAGCAGCGACGGGGGGGGCCCTTACTACGAGCAGTACTTC

v_call: TRBV5-6
d_call: NA
clone_size: NA
j_call: TRBJ2-7
cdr3_aa: CASSSGGQGAYEQYF
cdr3_nt: TGTGCCAGCAGCTCGGGGGGGCAGGGGGCCTACGAGCAGTACTTC

v_call: TRBV19
d_call: NA
clone_size: NA
j_call: TRBJ2-5
cdr3_aa: CASSIGSQETQYF
cdr3_nt: TGTGCCAGTAGTATTGGCAGCCAAGAGACCCAGTACTTC

v_call: TRBV10-2
d_call: TRBD1
clone_size: NA
j_call: TRBJ1-4
cdr3_aa: CASSEWVRGTGNEKLFF
cdr3_nt: TGCGCCAGCAGTGAATGGGTCCGGGGGACAGGAAATGAAAAACTGTTTTTT

v_call: TRBV29-1
d_call: TRBD1
clone_size: NA
j_call: TRBJ1-1
cdr3_aa: CSTDRVDTEAFF
cdr3_nt: TGCAGCACGGACAGGGTTGACACTGAAGCTTTCTTT

v_call: TRBV28
d_call: NA
clone_size: NA
j_call: TRBJ1-1
cdr3_aa: CASREPTAEAFF
cdr3_nt: TGTGCCAGCAGGGAGCCAACGGCTGAAGCTTTCTTT